This is a list of T cell receptor beta chains from one sample in a study of OX40 agonist ivuxolimab in advanced cancers. Assay used: immunoSEQ multiplex PCR; TCRdb lists only in-frame clones, some missing. The table lists about 91,000 clones, around 90% of them singletons. The source was CD4+ or CD8+ T cells sorted from blood, collected in a trial of the OX40 agonist ivuxolimab. Every receptor here comes from an adult with an advanced solid tumor such as melanoma, head and neck, liver or kidney cancer. The CDR3 runs from the conserved cysteine through the conserved F or W. The D gene is left open where the match is weak. Where a row states a size, it is once, few, many or the class of an expanded clone; other rows omit it.

j_call	v_call	clone_size	d_call	cdr3_aa	cdr3_nt
TRBJ1-3	TRBV6-5	NA	NA	CASSRLAGSGNTIYF	TGTGCCAGCAGCCGTCTCGCAGGCTCTGGAAACACCATATATTTT
TRBJ1-4	TRBV18	NA	TRBD1	CASSPPSTGVQKLFF	TGTGCCAGCTCACCACCGTCGACAGGGGTTCAAAAACTGTTTTTT
TRBJ2-1	TRBV4-2	NA	NA	CASSQGGSGLYNEQFF	TGTGCCAGCAGCCAAGGCGGGTCAGGCCTATACAATGAGCAGTTCTTC
TRBJ1-2	TRBV9	NA	TRBD1	CASSPHGLDRGPYGYTF	TGTGCCAGCAGCCCCCACGGGTTAGACAGGGGGCCGTATGGCTACACCTTC
TRBJ1-2	TRBV18	NA	NA	CASSLDSSLGYTF	TGTGCCAGCTCACTCGACAGTTCCCTTGGCTACACCTTC
TRBJ2-1	TRBV10-3	NA	TRBD2	CAISGGLVGGENEQFF	TGTGCCATCAGTGGAGGACTAGTGGGGGGGGAAAATGAGCAGTTCTTC
TRBJ2-3	TRBV27	NA	NA	CASSSRLLSTDTQYF	TGTGCCAGCAGTTCTCGACTACTGAGCACAGATACGCAGTATTTT
TRBJ1-5	TRBV10-3	NA	NA	CAISDTGSGQPQHF	TGTGCCATCAGTGATACAGGGTCCGGTCAGCCCCAGCATTTT
TRBJ1-2	TRBV5-4	NA	TRBD1	CASSLGTGVWGYTF	TGTGCCAGCAGCTTGGGGACAGGGGTTTGGGGCTACACCTTC
TRBJ1-2	TRBV5-1	NA	TRBD1	CASSLLGTGGSGYTF	TGCGCCAGCAGCTTGCTTGGGACAGGGGGCTCTGGCTACACCTTC
TRBJ2-3	TRBV19	NA	NA	CASIDPGGPGTDTQYF	TGTGCCAGTATAGACCCCGGGGGGCCTGGCACAGATACGCAGTATTTT
TRBJ2-2	TRBV7-6	once	NA	CASSLDRDRGSNTGELFF	TGTGCCAGCAGCTTAGACCGCGATCGGGGGTCGAACACCGGGGAGCTGTTTTTT
TRBJ1-4	TRBV5-1	NA	NA	CASSLLSGNEKLFF	TGCGCCAGCAGCTTGTTATCTGGGAATGAAAAACTGTTTTTT
TRBJ2-5	TRBV23-1	NA	TRBD1	CASSGAGGQETQYF	TGCGCCAGCAGTGGGGCAGGGGGCCAAGAGACCCAGTACTTC
TRBJ2-3	TRBV5-4	NA	NA	CASSPESGASTDTQYF	TGTGCCAGCAGCCCGGAGTCCGGGGCCAGCACAGATACGCAGTATTTT
TRBJ2-7	TRBV7-8	once	NA	CASSTWTESSYEQYF	TGTGCCAGCAGCACCTGGACGGAGAGCTCCTACGAGCAGTACTTC
TRBJ2-7	TRBV28	NA	TRBD2	CASSLSRAGGHEQYF	TGTGCCAGCAGTTTATCTCGGGCGGGGGGTCACGAGCAGTACTTC
TRBJ2-4	TRBV6-1	once	NA	CASSGGKGAAKNIQYF	TGTGCCAGCAGTGGGGGAAAGGGAGCAGCCAAAAACATTCAGTACTTC
TRBJ2-7	TRBV29-1	NA	NA	CSVAPGTDGYEQYF	TGCAGCGTTGCTCCCGGGACCGACGGCTACGAGCAGTACTTC
TRBJ2-1	TRBV7-2	NA	NA	CASSLDVGGGLNEQFF	TGTGCCAGCAGCTTAGATGTAGGGGGAGGGTTAAATGAGCAGTTCTTC
TRBJ2-2	TRBV5-1	NA	NA	CASSPRIGRGELFF	TGCGCCAGCAGTCCGCGTATCGGACGCGGGGAGCTGTTTTTT
TRBJ2-2	TRBV7-2	NA	NA	CASSPRSNTGELFF	TGTGCCAGCAGCCCTCGCTCTAACACCGGGGAGCTGTTTTTT
TRBJ2-1	TRBV5-1	NA	TRBD2	CASSLGDYPYNEQFF	TGCGCCAGCAGCTTGGGGGACTACCCCTACAATGAGCAGTTCTTC
TRBJ1-2	TRBV4-3	NA	TRBD1	CASSPRAGTDYGYTF	TGCGCCAGCAGCCCGCGAGCCGGGACAGACTATGGCTACACCTTC
TRBJ1-1	TRBV18	NA	TRBD1	CASSPSRGLFAEAFF	TGTGCCAGCTCTCCAAGCAGGGGGCTGTTTGCTGAAGCTTTCTTT
TRBJ1-1	TRBV6-1	NA	NA	CASSETFWGYDNTEAFF	TGTGCCAGCAGTGAAACTTTCTGGGGTTACGATAACACTGAAGCTTTCTTT
TRBJ2-5	TRBV12-2	NA	NA	CASRPGAEDRKYQETQYF	TGTGCAAGTCGCCCAGGGGCGGAGGACAGGAAGTACCAAGAGACCCAGTACTTC
TRBJ2-7	TRBV23-1	few	NA	CASSQSGGRRSSYEQYF	TGCGCCAGCAGTCAATCGGGAGGCAGGAGGAGCTCCTACGAGCAGTACTTC
TRBJ2-7	TRBV13	NA	NA	CASSRHQYEQYF	TGTGCCAGCAGCCGCCATCAATACGAGCAGTACTTC
TRBJ2-7	TRBV4-1	NA	NA	CASSQILRTGEAYEQYF	TGCGCCAGCAGCCAAATCTTAAGAACAGGGGAGGCCTACGAGCAGTACTTC
TRBJ2-3	TRBV5-1	few	NA	CASSPRADTQYF	TGCGCCAGCAGCCCGCGGGCAGATACGCAGTATTTT
TRBJ2-5	TRBV5-1	NA	NA	CASSLRGLGQETQYF	TGCGCCAGCAGCTTGAGAGGGCTGGGCCAAGAGACCCAGTACTTC
TRBJ2-7	TRBV11-2	NA	NA	CASSRQTGSYEQYF	TGTGCCAGCAGCCGACAAACAGGGTCCTACGAGCAGTACTTC
TRBJ2-5	TRBV18	NA	NA	CASSRLEGGQETQYF	TGTGCCAGCTCACGATTGGAGGGGGGCCAAGAGACCCAGTACTTC
TRBJ2-7	TRBV29-1	NA	NA	CSALTNLWGEQYF	TGCAGCGCCCTAACCAATCTTTGGGGCGAGCAGTACTTC
TRBJ1-5	TRBV2	NA	NA	CASSERDKNQPQHF	TGTGCCAGCAGTGAACGGGACAAGAATCAGCCCCAGCATTTT
TRBJ1-1	TRBV11-2	once	NA	CASSFSRLNTEAFF	TGTGCCAGCAGCTTCTCGAGGTTGAACACTGAAGCTTTCTTT
TRBJ1-2	TRBV5-6	NA	NA	CASSPTLGGGGYTF	TGTGCCAGCAGCCCGACCCTCGGGGGAGGTGGCTACACCTTC
TRBJ2-1	TRBV25-1	NA	TRBD1	CASMGQGANEQFF	TGTGCCAGCATGGGACAGGGGGCTAATGAGCAGTTCTTC
TRBJ2-7	TRBV7-3	once	TRBD1	CASSLRAGTGAYEQYF	TGTGCCAGCAGCTTAAGAGCCGGGACAGGAGCCTACGAGCAGTACTTC
TRBJ1-1	TRBV7-9	NA	NA	CASSLIGWGFSENTEAFF	TGTGCCAGCAGCTTAATTGGATGGGGGTTTAGTGAAAACACTGAAGCTTTCTTT
TRBJ1-2	TRBV5-8	NA	TRBD1	CASSLGQGANGYTF	TGTGCCAGCAGCTTGGGACAGGGGGCGAATGGCTACACCTTC
TRBJ2-2	TRBV7-3	NA	NA	CASSPSLNTGELFF	TGTGCCAGCAGCCCCAGCCTGAACACCGGGGAGCTGTTTTTT
TRBJ2-1	TRBV7-9	few	TRBD1	CASSLGDRGIHNEQFF	TGTGCCAGCAGCTTAGGGGACAGGGGTATTCACAATGAGCAGTTCTTC
TRBJ1-2	TRBV5-1	NA	NA	CASSLGNRDPGGYTF	TGCGCCAGCAGCTTGGGGAACAGGGACCCAGGAGGCTACACCTTC
TRBJ2-3	TRBV7-3	NA	TRBD2	CASSRSAGGGTTQYF	TGTGCCAGCAGCCGGTCGGCGGGCGGGGGGACTACGCAGTATTTT
TRBJ2-7	TRBV5-1	NA	TRBD2	CASSPGRGLSYEQYF	TGCGCCAGCAGCCCCGGGAGGGGACTCTCCTACGAGCAGTACTTC
TRBJ1-5	TRBV5-1	NA	TRBD1	CASSFEAGGDQPQHF	TGCGCCAGCAGCTTTGAGGCAGGGGGAGATCAGCCCCAGCATTTT
TRBJ2-7	TRBV4-2	NA	NA	CASSQEWVGVSYEQYF	TGTGCCAGCAGCCAAGAATGGGTAGGGGTGAGCTACGAGCAGTACTTC
TRBJ2-5	TRBV28	NA	TRBD2	CASSFAGGIKETQYF	TGTGCCAGCAGTTTTGCGGGGGGGATAAAAGAGACCCAGTACTTC
TRBJ2-3	TRBV7-3	NA	NA	CASSLLGHSTDTQYF	TGTGCCAGCAGCTTACTAGGCCATAGCACAGATACGCAGTATTTT
TRBJ1-5	TRBV2	few	NA	CASVESPMGQPQHF	TGTGCCAGCGTTGAGAGTCCGATGGGCCAGCCCCAGCATTTT
TRBJ2-5	TRBV14	NA	NA	CASSPGWSRETQYF	TGTGCCAGCAGCCCTGGATGGAGTAGGGAGACCCAGTACTTC
TRBJ2-5	TRBV2	NA	NA	CASSNPRGETQYF	TGTGCCAGCAGTAACCCTAGGGGGGAGACCCAGTACTTC
TRBJ1-1	TRBV5-4	NA	NA	CASSLVGRVGGTEAFF	TGTGCCAGCAGCTTGGTAGGCAGGGTGGGCGGCACTGAAGCTTTCTTT
TRBJ2-7	TRBV28	NA	TRBD2	CASSLRTDSGGASGEQYF	TGTGCCAGCAGTTTACGGACTGATAGCGGGGGGGCGTCCGGCGAGCAGTACTTC